A single sample is the source of the 20 T cell receptor beta chains below, sequenced in a study of CD8+ T cells in alopecia areata. Sequencing used cDNA as its template, made by extracting RNA and reverse transcribing it. Sequenced by immunoSEQ multiplex PCR; TCRdb stores in-frame clones only, minus some. The sample has 130,000 or so clones, approximately 47% seen once; the top ten hold approximately 10%. The sequencing sample was made of NKG2D-low CD8+ T cells sorted from blood. The receptors shown here come from a human donor with alopecia areata.

The chain uses TRBV28 and TRBJ2-5; 9 bases line up with TRBD1. Per the germline V gene, CDR1 is MDHEN and CDR2 is SYDVKM. After removal of 4 bases from V and 5 bases from J, the junction contained 8 bases not matched to a gene. The CDR3 has 15 amino acids. The CDR3 DNA reads TGTGCCAGCAGTTCCTCAGGGGACAGGGCTGAGACCCAGTACTTC. It translates to CASSSSGDRAETQYF.

The chain employs TRBV5-1 and TRBJ2-3; TRBD2 matches 10 bases. CDR1 SGHRS and CDR2 YFSETQ come from the germline V gene. V lost 4 bases, J lost 4 bases, and 6 bases stayed unmatched. The CDR3 covers 15 residues. In nucleotides, the CDR3 is TGCGCCAGCAGCCCGCCTAGCGGGAGTGCAGATACGCAGTATTTT. Protein sequence: CASSPPSGSADTQYF.

This clone has a handful of counts. The CDR3 is CASSLGTGSYNEQFF. In DNA, the CDR3 is TGTGCCAGCAGCTTGGGGACAGGCTCCTACAATGAGCAGTTCTTC. The chain uses TRBV5-6 and TRBJ2-1; TRBD1 matches at 7 bases. The J segment lost 0 bases and the V segment lost 0 bases, leaving 0 bases of the junction unmatched. CDR3 length equals 15 residues. The V gene's germline CDR1 is SGHDT and CDR2 YYEEEE.

There are a few counts of this clone. This chain connects TRBV29-1 to TRBJ1-2, with 8 positions matching TRBD1. This CDR3 spans 13 amino acids. V was clipped by 5 bases and J by 8 bases; unmatched bases: 10. The germline CDR1 and CDR2 sequences are SQVTM and ANQGSEA. The CDR3 DNA follows: TGCAGCGTTTTTGCAGGGGGCGCGGAAGGCTACACCTTC. Its translation: CSVFAGGAEGYTF.

The chain is built from TRBV9 and TRBJ2-7; no reliable D call. Germline CDR1 reads SGDLS; CDR2 reads YYNGEE. Trimming pared 3 bases from V and 3 bases from J, leaving 7 bases between. This CDR3 contains 12 residues. CDR3 sequence reads: CASSGSGYEQYF. DNA of the CDR3: TGTGCCAGCAGCGGGAGTGGCTACGAGCAGTACTTC.

The chain combines TRBV29-1 with TRBJ1-5, with D hard to call. Germline V gene lookup returns CDR1 SQVTM and CDR2 ANQGSEA. The CDR3 sequence is 14 residues long. V was cut by 5 bases and J by 0 bases, with 11 bases left in between. Here the CDR3 DNA reads TGCAGCGTTATGGACGGAAATAGCAATCAGCCCCAGCATTTT. Its translation is CSVMDGNSNQPQHF.

The chain combines TRBV28 with TRBJ1-5; D perhaps matches TRBD1 (6 bases). The CDR3 covers 17 residues. Germline-derived CDR1 and CDR2 are MDHEN and SYDVKM. V gave up 2 bases and J gave up 1 base, with 15 bases separating them. This CDR3 is CASSLRRGEISNQPQHF. Written as DNA, the CDR3 is TGTGCCAGCAGTTTAAGGAGGGGGGAGATAAGCAATCAGCCCCAGCATTTT.

The chain employs TRBV23-1 and TRBJ2-1; D may be TRBD2 (6 bases). TRBV23-1 is filed as an ORF, its function uncertain. The CDR3 is 14 amino acids. V dropped 10 bases and J dropped 0 bases, with 13 bases sitting between them. In DNA form, the CDR3 reads TGCGCCACCCAGCGGGTCGGCTCCTACAATGAGCAGTTCTTC. Translating it yields CATQRVGSYNEQFF.

The rearrangement joins TRBV6-6 to TRBJ2-2; unclear D gene. Between the trimmed V and J ends, which lost 6 bases and 7 bases, there was a span of 9 bases. CDR3 length equals 12 residues. Germline CDR1 and CDR2: MNHNY and SVGAGI (reference sequence). CDR3 in amino acids: CASSPLDGELFF. As DNA, the CDR3 is TGTGCCAGCAGCCCCCTCGACGGGGAGCTGTTTTTT.

This chain connects TRBV29-1 to TRBJ2-5; 9 bases line up with TRBD1. This CDR3 is 14 amino acids long. The germline gives CDR1 SQVTM, CDR2 ANQGSEA. V trimming: 3 bases; J trimming: 9 bases; junction bases outside the gene matches: 11. The CDR3 protein is CSVEATGGLSPQYF. The CDR3 DNA sequence: TGCAGCGTTGAGGCCACAGGGGGCCTATCTCCCCAGTACTTC.

This chain links TRBV4-1 with TRBJ2-1; D is ambiguous. There are 13 residues in the CDR3. V was clipped by 1 base and J by 6 bases, with 7 bases between them. In germline, CDR1 is MGHRA, CDR2 YSYEKL. In DNA, the CDR3 is TGCGCCAGCAGCCAAGTAGACTTCAATGAGCAGTTCTTC. The encoded protein is CASSQVDFNEQFF.

V usage is TRBV4-1 and J usage is TRBJ2-1; no reliable D call. This CDR3 region has 11 residues. V dropped 5 bases and J dropped 7 bases, with 6 bases sitting between them. Germline CDR1 is MGHRA and CDR2 is YSYEKL. The CDR3 nucleotides are TGCGCCAGCAGCTTCGGGAATGAGCAGTTCTTC. Translation: CASSFGNEQFF.

The gene calls are TRBV30 and TRBJ1-1; TRBD1 might be the D (5 bases). The germline gives CDR1 GTSNPN, CDR2 SVGIG (reference sequence). Trimming took off 0 bases at V and 5 bases at J, with 13 bases between the two ends. The CDR3 is made up of 14 amino acids. Here the CDR3 DNA reads TGTGCCTGGAGTGTGGGGGAGGTGGTTACTGAAGCTTTCTTT. Protein: CAWSVGEVVTEAFF. Drawing the rest from reference TRBV30 and TRBJ1-1, the complete variable domain is SQTIHQWPATLVQPVGSPLSLECTVEGTSNPNLYWYRQAAGRGLQLLFYSVGIGQISSEVPQNLSASRPQDRQFILSSKKLLLSDSGFYLCAWSVGEVVTEAFFGQGTRLTVV.

V is TRBV6-6 and J is TRBJ2-7; TRBD2 is a possible D gene (5 bases). Germline loops: CDR1 MNHNY, CDR2 SVGAGI (reference sequence). The CDR3 is 12 amino acids. V was cut by 5 bases and J by 6 bases, with 11 bases left in between. CDR3 DNA sequence: TGTGCCAGCAGTCCGGGGTCGGTCGAGCAGTACTTC. This encodes CASSPGSVEQYF.

This clone was detected only a few times. This chain uses TRBV11-2 with TRBJ2-2; D unclear. The V and J ends lost 10 bases and 1 base respectively, with 7 bases between them. The CDR3 length is 12 residues. Germline V CDR1 and CDR2: SGHAT, FQNNGV. As DNA, the CDR3 is TGTGCCACCACGGGGAACACCGGGGAGCTGTTTTTT. Its translation is CATTGNTGELFF.

This clone showed up just a few times. The chain is built from TRBV29-1 and TRBJ1-2; 9 nucleotides match TRBD1. The CDR3 has 11 amino acids. J gave up 5 bases and V 7 bases, and 2 bases lay outside the gene matches. Per the germline V gene, CDR1 is SQVTM and CDR2 is ANQGSEA. This CDR3 is CSETGGYGYTF. The CDR3 bases are TGCAGCGAGACAGGGGGATATGGCTACACCTTC.

This clone occurred a few times. The gene calls are TRBV29-1 and TRBJ1-1; TRBD1 might be the D (5 bases). V dropped 5 bases and J dropped 0 bases, with 13 bases sitting between them. Germline CDR1 reads SQVTM; CDR2 reads ANQGSEA. This CDR3 spans 14 amino acids. The CDR3 DNA reads TGCAGCGTTAGCTTCGGGGCTATGAACACTGAAGCTTTCTTT. It yields the protein CSVSFGAMNTEAFF.

The CDR3 region is CSGNTGELFF. The CDR3 coding sequence is TGCAGCGGAAACACCGGGGAGCTGTTTTTT. V usage is TRBV29-1 and J usage is TRBJ2-2; D uncertain. From germline, CDR1 is SQVTM and CDR2 ANQGSEA. Trimming stripped 7 bases from V and 2 bases from J, with 2 bases between. This CDR3 is 10 amino acids long.

The CDR3 reads CASKASGASSYNEQFF. The DNA for the CDR3 is TGCGCCAGCAAAGCTTCTGGCGCTAGCTCCTACAATGAGCAGTTCTTC. The chain combines TRBV5-1 with TRBJ2-1; D unresolved. This CDR3 region has 16 residues. V was cut by 6 bases and J by 0 bases, with 16 bases left in between. Germline V gives CDR1 SGHRS, CDR2 YFSETQ.

This clone turned up a few times. The CDR3 bases are TGTGCCAGCAGTTTATCCGGCCAGGGGAGGACAGATACGCAGTATTTT. This gives the protein CASSLSGQGRTDTQYF. The chain recombines TRBV27 with TRBJ2-3, with D possibly called TRBD1 or TRBD2 (6 bases each). V was clipped by 0 bases and J by 3 bases, with 13 bases between them. The CDR3 consists of 16 residues. Germline CDR1 reads MNHEY; CDR2 reads SMNVEV (reference sequence).